This TCR beta chain was recovered during a study of blood T cell repertoires in COVID-19 (dated by TCRdb to about 2020). In terms of the full investigation: Samples covering the acute and convalescent phases of COVID-19 were provided by collaborators in the United States, Italy and Spain. The material from the prospective study consisted of cDNA or gDNA derived from T cells, B-cell-depleted T cells, or PBMCs. Where available, HLA class I and class II types were taken from metadata supplied by the sample provider and were not determined by assay-based typing. The sample metadata nearly always contained a de-identified subject ID, COVID-19 status, age in years and sex. The samples were drawn from the first 160 participants of the ongoing ImmuneRACE study and from over a thousand subjects provided by 6 global collaborators. The dataset comprised deeply sampled blood TCRbeta repertoires from subjects exposed to, actively infected with, or recovered from COVID-19. The repertoires were released in a freely available public database intended as a resource for research on the immune response to SARS-CoV-2. Points the paper makes about the study in general: The amount of clinical and demographic metadata varied by source and participant and was provided uncurated.

Participants in the prospective study were enrolled through a virtual design, were aged 18 to 89 years, and lived in under 25 United States geographic areas. In the prospective study, participants were assigned to cohorts based on the clinical history participants reported in a screening survey and a study questionnaire. In the prospective study, whole blood, serum and a nasopharyngeal or oropharyngeal swab were collected from each participant by mobile phlebotomists. Participants in the prospective study had the option to provide additional blood draws and questionnaires over an approximately 2-month period. Before DNA extraction, prospective study blood samples were shipped either frozen or at room temperature. To note about this clone: Its antigen remains undetermined. No base quality information exists; no much larger clone differs at one position.

TCRbeta CDR3 regions were amplified from genomic DNA using the immunoSEQ Assay, a bias-controlled multiplex PCR. The published analysis was carried out like this. The number of nucleated cells in each sample was estimated by amplification of reference gene primers within the assay. To quantify the absolute abundance of each unique TCRbeta CDR3 rearrangement, sequence reads were collapsed and filtered. For each sample, productive Simpson clonality was calculated as the square root of Simpson's diversity index across productive rearrangements. The source is immuneACCESS, and TCRdb retained only in-frame sequences with V and J called. Part of the clones is not carried over; for the studies checked, unresolved V genes explain less than half of this, and the remainder is unexplained. The V and J calls and clone size come from that table; D and trimming were worked out from the DNA. The sample has 100,000 to 150,000 clones on record, about 81% of them singletons. The ten biggest clones cover more than 2% of the sample.

The CDR3 goes from the cysteine to the phenylalanine over 16 residues. CDR3 DNA only is kept here, 48 bases in frame from base 1. Trimmed from V: 1 base; trimmed from J: 0 bases; junction bases lacking a gene match: 2. CDR1 SEHNR and CDR2 FQNEAQ were looked up in the germline V gene (reference sequence). The source is a man aged 35 to 55 with acute COVID-19. Recombination linked TRBV7-9 to TRBJ1-5; 8 middle bases align to TRBD1. Sample: PBMCs or T cells enriched from blood (not recorded which). The bases are TGTGCCAGCAGCTTAGGTGGGACAGGTAGCAATCAGCCCCAGCATTTT. Its protein product is CASSLGGTGSNQPQHF.